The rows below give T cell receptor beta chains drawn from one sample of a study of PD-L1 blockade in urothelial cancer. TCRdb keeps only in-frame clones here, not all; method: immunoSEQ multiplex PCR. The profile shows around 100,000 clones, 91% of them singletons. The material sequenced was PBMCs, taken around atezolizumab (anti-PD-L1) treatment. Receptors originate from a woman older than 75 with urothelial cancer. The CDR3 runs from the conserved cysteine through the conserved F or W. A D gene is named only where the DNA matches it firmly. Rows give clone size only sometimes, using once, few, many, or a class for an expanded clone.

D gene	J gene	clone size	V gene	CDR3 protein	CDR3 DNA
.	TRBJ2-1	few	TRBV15	CATSDDNYNEQFF	TGTGCCACCAGCGACGACAATTACAATGAGCAGTTCTTC
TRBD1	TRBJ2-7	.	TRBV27	CASRRQGYEQYF	TGTGCCAGCAGACGACAGGGCTACGAGCAGTACTTC
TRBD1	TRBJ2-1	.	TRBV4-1	CASSQDGTGGSYNEQFF	TGCGCCAGCAGCCAAGATGGCACAGGGGGCTCCTACAATGAGCAGTTCTTC
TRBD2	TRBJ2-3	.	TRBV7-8	CASSPGVREGTDTQYF	TGTGCCAGCAGCCCGGGGGTCAGGGAGGGGACAGATACGCAGTATTTT
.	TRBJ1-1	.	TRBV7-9	CASSLGQASTEAFF	TGTGCCAGCAGCTTAGGCCAGGCCAGCACTGAAGCTTTCTTT
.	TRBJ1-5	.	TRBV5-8	CASSFLPQTPYSNQPQHF	TGTGCCAGCAGCTTCCTCCCCCAAACACCGTATAGCAATCAGCCCCAGCATTTT
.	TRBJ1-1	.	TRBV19	CASVGRGPNTEAFF	TGTGCCAGCGTGGGGAGAGGGCCGAACACTGAAGCTTTCTTT
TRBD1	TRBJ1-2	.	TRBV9	CASSVGNRGQVGGYTF	TGTGCCAGCAGCGTAGGAAACAGGGGGCAGGTTGGTGGCTACACCTTC
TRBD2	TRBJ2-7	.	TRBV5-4	CASSLGGLAIYEQYF	TGTGCCAGCAGCCTTGGGGGACTAGCGATCTACGAGCAGTACTTC
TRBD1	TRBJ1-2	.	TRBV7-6	CASSLGAAGGRDNYGYTF	TGTGCCAGCAGCTTAGGGGCCGCAGGGGGCAGGGATAACTATGGCTACACCTTC
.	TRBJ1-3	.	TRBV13	CASSSRNTIYF	TGTGCCAGCAGCTCCCGGAACACCATATATTTT
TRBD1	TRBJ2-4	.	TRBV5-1	CASNLYTGGFSKNIQYF	TGCGCCAGCAACCTATATACAGGGGGCTTCAGCAAAAACATTCAGTACTTC
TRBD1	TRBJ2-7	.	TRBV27	CASRPFLQGAPGEQYF	TGTGCCAGCAGACCCTTCTTACAGGGGGCGCCGGGCGAGCAGTACTTC
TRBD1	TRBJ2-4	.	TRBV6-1	CASSGARDRDQIAKNIQYF	TGTGCCAGCAGTGGTGCCCGGGACAGGGATCAGATAGCCAAAAACATTCAGTACTTC
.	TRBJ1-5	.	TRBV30	CAWDSPAKPQHF	TGTGCCTGGGACAGTCCGGCGAAGCCCCAGCATTTT
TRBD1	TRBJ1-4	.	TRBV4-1	CASSQGQGNEKLFF	TGCGCCAGCAGCCAGGGACAGGGAAATGAAAAACTGTTTTTT
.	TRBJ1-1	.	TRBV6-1	CASSTGANTEAFF	TGTGCCAGCAGTACAGGAGCGAACACTGAAGCTTTCTTT
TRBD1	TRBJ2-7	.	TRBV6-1	CASSTGAAYEQYF	TGTGCCAGCAGTACAGGGGCCGCCTACGAGCAGTACTTC
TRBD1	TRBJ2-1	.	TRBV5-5	CASILLPTGSYNEQFF	TGTGCCAGCATCCTCCTTCCGACAGGGTCGTACAATGAGCAGTTCTTC
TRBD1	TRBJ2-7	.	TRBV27	CASSPDRTREQYF	TGTGCCAGCAGTCCGGACAGGACGCGCGAGCAGTACTTC
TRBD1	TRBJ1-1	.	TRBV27	CASSLPPTGMNTEAFF	TGTGCCAGCAGTTTACCTCCGACAGGGATGAACACTGAAGCTTTCTTT
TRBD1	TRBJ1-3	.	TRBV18	CASSPGQGGVGNTIYF	TGTGCCAGCTCACCTGGCCAAGGGGGCGTTGGAAACACCATATATTTT
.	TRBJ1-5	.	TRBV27	CASSEAGQPQHF	TGTGCCAGCAGCGAGGCGGGTCAGCCCCAGCATTTT
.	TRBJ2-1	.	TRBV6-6	CASSGTRSQHNEQFF	TGTGCCAGCAGTGGTACCAGGTCACAGCACAATGAGCAGTTCTTC
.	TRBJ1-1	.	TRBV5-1	CASSLAAGNTEAFF	TGCGCCAGCAGCTTGGCCGCCGGGAACACTGAAGCTTTCTTT
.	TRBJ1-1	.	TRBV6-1	CASREGFPNTEAFF	TGTGCCAGCAGAGAGGGATTTCCCAACACTGAAGCTTTCTTT
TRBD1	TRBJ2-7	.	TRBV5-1	CASSLPDRVHEQYF	TGCGCCAGCAGCTTACCCGACAGGGTCCACGAGCAGTACTTC
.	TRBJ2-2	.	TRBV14	CASSRRGQGSTGELFF	TGTGCCAGCAGCCGGAGGGGGCAGGGCAGCACCGGGGAGCTGTTTTTT
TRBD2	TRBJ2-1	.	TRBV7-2	CASSLDTGGRGSFF	TGTGCCAGCAGCTTAGATACGGGCGGGAGGGGGTCGTTCTTC
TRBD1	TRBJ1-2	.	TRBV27	CASSRQGVGGYTF	TGTGCCAGCAGCAGACAGGGGGTAGGGGGCTACACCTTC
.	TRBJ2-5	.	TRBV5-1	CASSSGLTVSETQYF	TGCGCCAGCAGCTCGGGACTTACGGTGTCGGAGACCCAGTACTTC
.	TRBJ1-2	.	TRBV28	CASSIRDGYTF	TGTGCCAGTTCTATCAGGGATGGCTACACCTTC
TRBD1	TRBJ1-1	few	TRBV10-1	CASSPTGSGTEAFF	TGCGCCAGCAGTCCGACAGGGTCGGGCACTGAAGCTTTCTTT
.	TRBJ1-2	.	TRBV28	CASGAGSPNGYTF	TGTGCCAGCGGCGCGGGATCTCCAAATGGCTACACCTTC
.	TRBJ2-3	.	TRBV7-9	CASSYGQRRTDTQYF	TGTGCCAGCAGCTACGGACAGAGACGCACAGATACGCAGTATTTT
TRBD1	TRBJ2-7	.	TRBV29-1	CSVKGQTYEQYF	TGCAGCGTTAAGGGACAGACCTACGAGCAGTACTTC
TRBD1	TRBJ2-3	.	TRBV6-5	CASSYSQGAGTDTQYF	TGTGCCAGCAGTTACTCCCAGGGGGCTGGCACAGATACGCAGTATTTT
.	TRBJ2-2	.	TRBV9	CASSNGGELFF	TGTGCCAGCTCAAACGGCGGGGAGCTGTTTTTT
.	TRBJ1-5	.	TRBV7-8	CASSSGQTNQPQHF	TGTGCCAGCAGCTCCGGACAGACTAATCAGCCCCAGCATTTT
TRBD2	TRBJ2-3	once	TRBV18	CASSPLNGLAVTDTQYF	TGTGCCAGCTCACCGCTCAATGGACTAGCGGTCACAGATACGCAGTATTTT
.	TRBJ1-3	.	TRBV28	CASGSWERDGNTIYF	TGTGCCAGCGGTTCGTGGGAGCGGGATGGAAACACCATATATTTT
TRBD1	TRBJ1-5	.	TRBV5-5	CASGTGQLSNQPQHF	TGTGCCAGCGGAACGGGACAGCTTAGCAATCAGCCCCAGCATTTT
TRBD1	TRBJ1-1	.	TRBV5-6	CASSFSGGTEAFF	TGTGCCAGCAGCTTCTCAGGGGGGACTGAAGCTTTCTTT
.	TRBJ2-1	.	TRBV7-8	CASSLQARPGGEQFF	TGTGCCAGCAGTTTACAGGCCCGTCCTGGTGGTGAGCAGTTCTTC
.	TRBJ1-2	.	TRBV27	CASSSQGSYGYTF	TGTGCCAGCAGTTCACAGGGAAGCTATGGCTACACCTTC
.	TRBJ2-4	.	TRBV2	CASRLALAKNIQYF	TGTGCCAGCAGACTAGCCTTAGCCAAAAACATTCAGTACTTC
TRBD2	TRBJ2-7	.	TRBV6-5	CASRAGVPLEQYF	TGTGCCAGCAGAGCGGGGGTCCCCTTGGAGCAGTACTTC
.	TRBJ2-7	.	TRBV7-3	CASSLTTSDVYEQYF	TGTGCCAGCAGCCTGACTACAAGCGACGTCTACGAGCAGTACTTC
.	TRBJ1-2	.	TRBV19	CASSASGGYTF	TGTGCCAGTAGTGCGTCAGGTGGCTACACCTTC
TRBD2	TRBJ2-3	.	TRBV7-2	CASSLLRTSGRVADTQYF	TGTGCCAGCAGCTTACTGCGGACTAGCGGGAGGGTCGCAGATACGCAGTATTTT
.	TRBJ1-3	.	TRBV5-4	CASSLQGSDLSGNTIYF	TGTGCCAGCAGCTTGCAGGGCAGCGACCTCTCTGGAAACACCATATATTTT
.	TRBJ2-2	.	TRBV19	CAAGGGRDTGELFF	TGTGCCGCTGGAGGGGGCCGTGACACCGGGGAGCTGTTTTTT
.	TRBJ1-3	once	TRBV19	CASKWGDSGNTIYF	TGTGCCAGTAAATGGGGCGACTCTGGAAACACCATATATTTT
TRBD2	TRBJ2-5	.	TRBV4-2	CASSQEMLAAQETQYF	TGTGCCAGCAGCCAAGAAATGCTAGCGGCCCAAGAGACCCAGTACTTC